This T cell receptor beta chain was retrieved from a study of blood T cell repertoires in COVID-19. Study-level background: Some COVID-19 samples were acute and others convalescent; all came from the United States, Italy and Spain. T cells, B-cell-depleted T cells, or PBMCs supplied cDNA or gDNA.

The Seattle patients joined while their infection was active and were tracked longitudinally afterward. Per the authors' pipeline: Estimation of nucleated cell counts relied on the amplification of reference gene primers. Here immunoSEQ multiplex PCR was the method, and the copy in TCRdb shows in-frame clones only, minus some. For V, J and clone size, that table is used; D and trimming come from the DNA. Seen here are about 230,000 clones, more than 75% observed once, and the top ten hold around a tenth. Germline lookup yields CDR1 SGHDT and CDR2 YYEEEE. Trimming took off 1 base at V and 4 bases at J, with 8 bases between the two ends. This CDR3 is built from 13 residues.

The rearrangement joins TRBV5-6 to TRBJ1-2; D is unresolved. The clonotype was recovered from a middle-aged man with COVID-19, enrolled during active disease. The sample taken for sequencing was peripheral blood. The CDR3 sequence: CASSLLTSYGYTF. CDR3 DNA: TGTGCCAGCAGCTTGCTTACGAGCTATGGCTACACCTTC. Combining the CDR3 with reference TRBV5-6 and TRBJ1-2 gives the whole variable domain DAGVTQSPTHLIKTRGQQVTLRCSPKSGHDTVSWYQQALGQGPQFIFQYYEEEERQRGNFPDRFSGHQFPNYSSELNVNALLLGDSALYLCASSLLTSYGYTFGSGTRLTVV.